The 7 T cell receptor beta chains below all came from one sample that was sequenced in a study of blood T cell repertoires in COVID-19. Sequencing used immunoSEQ multiplex PCR; TCRdb keeps in-frame clones, though not all of them. The sample holds about 410,000 clones; 75% to 90% are singletons and the top ten take roughly 1.6%. Sample: peripheral blood. Receptors were obtained from a middle-aged woman with COVID-19, enrolled during active disease.

This clone appeared a single time. V usage is TRBV2 and J usage is TRBJ2-5, with TRBD1 matching 7 bases. The CDR3 extends over 13 amino acids. The V and J ends lost 7 bases and 5 bases, in that order; junction bases with no gene match: 7. Germline lookup yields CDR1 SNHLY and CDR2 FYNNEI. The CDR3 region has the DNA TGTGCCAGCATTGAGACAGGGTTCGAGACCCAGTACTTC. It codes for CASIETGFETQYF. The full variable domain, with the rest looked up from reference TRBV2 and TRBJ2-5, is EPEVTQTPSHQVTQMGQEVILRCVPISNHLYFYWYRQILGQKVEFLVSFYNNEISEKSEIFDDQFSVERPDGSNFTLKIRSTKLEDSAMYFCASIETGFETQYFGPGTRLLVL.

The rearrangement uses TRBV15 and TRBJ1-5; D gene uncertain. From germline, CDR1 is LNHNV and CDR2 YYDKDF (reference sequence). The CDR3 spans 14 residues. The germline V and J ends were trimmed by 2 bases and 0 bases, with 5 bases remaining between them. For the CDR3, the DNA is TGTGCCACCAGCAGACAGATTAGCAATCAGCCCCAGCATTTT. This translates into CATSRQISNQPQHF.

V is TRBV7-2 and J is TRBJ1-2, with TRBD1 as a possible D gene (6 bases). The CDR3 runs to 13 residues. CDR1 and CDR2 from the germline V gene are SGHTA and FQGNSA. V shed 7 bases and J shed 2 bases, with 11 bases lying between them. CDR3 region: CASTNGQNYGYTF. The CDR3 DNA sequence: TGTGCCAGCACCAACGGACAGAACTATGGCTACACCTTC.

A few counts support this clone. The chain carries TRBV11-2 and TRBJ1-2, with 9 bases fitting TRBD1. The V and J ends lost 1 base and 7 bases, in that order; junction bases with no gene match: 7. The CDR3 loop spans 15 amino acids. Germline CDR1 reads SGHAT; CDR2 reads FQNNGV. The CDR3 region has the DNA TGTGCCAGCAGCTTAGCCCTGGACAGGGGTCGTGGCTACACCTTC. Encoded protein: CASSLALDRGRGYTF.

V usage is TRBV21-1 and J usage is TRBJ1-2; TRBD1 is the table's D call, not checked against the DNA. TRBV21-1 is recorded as a pseudogene. The CDR3 totals 18 residues. The CDR3 DNA is TGTGCCAGCAGCAAAGGGGTAGACAGGGGGTCAGAGGACTATGGCTACACCTTC. Protein product: CASSKGVDRGSEDYGYTF.

V and J are TRBV10-3 and TRBJ1-2, with D possibly matching TRBD1 (5 bases). The length of the CDR3 is 14 residues. The V end lost 0 bases, the J end lost 3 bases, and 8 bases lay between the germline ends. CDR1 ENHRY and CDR2 SYGVKD come from the germline V gene. The CDR3 spells CAISESGGYYGYTF. The CDR3 DNA reads as TGTGCCATCAGTGAGTCGGGGGGATACTATGGCTACACCTTC.

The chain employs TRBV5-6 and TRBJ1-5; perhaps TRBD1 as D (6 bases). Trimming took 1 base from V and 5 from J, leaving 13 bases between them. The CDR3 is made up of 15 amino acids. CDR1 and CDR2 (germline): SGHDT, YYEEEE. The CDR3 sequence: CASSLNGQTHQPQHF. The CDR3, as DNA: TGTGCCAGCAGCTTGAACGGACAGACACATCAGCCCCAGCATTTT.